The clone carrying this T cell receptor beta chain showed up many times. The antigen remains unidentified. This record comes from a study of regulatory T cells in long-lasting Graves disease. Study-wide results and limits: The sample size was small, and this may have reduced accuracy. Newly diagnosed Graves' patients had higher TCR diversity than persistent ones.

As to time point: newly diagnosed GD, antithyroid drugs for less than 3 months. Scientists built the TCR library using RNA that was extracted from PBMCs. Graves' disease diagnosis followed American Thyroid Association guidelines. Investigators prepared the TCR beta libraries by applying iRepertoire HTBI primers and Arm-PCR of CDR3 regions. In TCRdb, the multiplex PCR reads were re-called with MiXCR into one record per CDR3 protein. The sample holds a few hundred thousand distinct CDR3 sequences; about a sixth are singletons and the top ten take about 25%. The V end was cut by 7 bases, the J end by 3 bases, with 16 bases between. Germline V gene sequence: CDR1 DFQATT, CDR2 SNEGSKA (reference sequence). This CDR3 is 13 amino acids long. This sample was also put to use in a study of T cells in Graves' hyperthyroidism and ophthalmopathy. As that study records: First-round RT-PCR of the TCR CDR3 relied on the HTBI primer set.

This chain uses TRBV20-1 with TRBJ2-7; D ambiguous. This specimen consisted of peripheral blood mononuclear cells (PBMCs), obtained at new diagnosis, from a patient treated with antithyroid drugs. This TCR was sampled from a woman between 18 and 29 years old with Graves disease. CDR3 in amino acids: CSVRHPLNYEQYF. The CDR3 DNA reads TGCAGTGTCCGACACCCACTAAACTACGAGCAGTACTTC.